Shown below are 27 T cell receptor beta chains from a single sample sequenced in a study of response to subunit inactivated influenza vaccine. TCRdb used MiXCR to reprocess the RT-PCR reads, holding one entry per CDR3 protein. The sample holds 550,000 to 650,000 distinct CDR3 sequences, 12% seen once. The sample consisted of PBMCs from blood, taken on the day of vaccination. The source of these receptors is a man in his forties or fifties who received an inactivated influenza vaccine.

This clonotype was counted a few times. This chain uses TRBV7-9 with TRBJ2-7; tentative D call: TRBD2 (6 bases). CDR1 and CDR2 from the germline V gene are SEHNR and FQNEAQ (reference sequence). V shed 5 bases and J shed 5 bases, with 16 bases lying between them. This CDR3 region has 14 residues. The CDR3 sequence is CASSHLTGEDEQYF. The CDR3 coding sequence is TGTGCCAGCAGCCATTTGACCGGGGAGGACGAGCAGTACTTC.

This clonotype was picked up a small number of times. The chain couples TRBV9 to TRBJ2-5; 12 nucleotides agree with TRBD1. The CDR3 loop spans 16 amino acids. Germline-derived CDR1 and CDR2 are SGDLS and YYNGEE. Trimming at V came to 0 bases and at J to 4 bases, leaving 4 bases not matched to a gene. The CDR3 here is CASSVAGQGARETQYF. The CDR3 DNA follows: TGTGCCAGCAGCGTAGCGGGACAGGGGGCAAGAGAGACCCAGTACTTC.

This clonotype was recorded a few times. This rearrangement joins TRBV20-1 to TRBJ2-1, with 12 bases lining up with TRBD2. This CDR3 region has 16 residues. Germline loops: CDR1 DFQATT, CDR2 SNEGSKA (reference sequence). With V trimmed by 0 bases and J by 8 bases, 8 bases remained unmatched. The CDR3 DNA reads as TGCAGTGCTAGAGATTTTGGCGCTAGCGGGAGGGATGAGCAGTTCTTC. Its translation is CSARDFGASGRDEQFF.

This clonotype came up a few times. The chain combines TRBV18 with TRBJ2-7; maybe TRBD1 (5 bases). This CDR3 comprises 12 residues. CDR1 is KGHSH, CDR2 LQKENI, per germline. Trimming left V 3 bases short and J 2 bases short, with 5 bases between. The CDR3 is CASSPTAYEQYF. The CDR3 region has the DNA TGTGCCAGCTCACCGACAGCCTACGAGCAGTACTTC.

This chain links TRBV25-1 with TRBJ1-5, with unresolved D. The CDR3 runs to 13 residues. The V end lost 2 bases, the J end lost 10 bases, and 12 bases lay between the germline ends. The germline V gene encodes CDR1 MGHDK and CDR2 SYGVNS. The CDR3 region has the DNA TGTGCCAGCAGTGAAACATTGGGAGGACCCCAGCATTTT. Its protein is CASSETLGGPQHF.

The chain has TRBV9 and TRBJ1-3, with D maybe TRBD1 (6 bases). The V gene's germline CDR1 is SGDLS and CDR2 YYNGEE. Trimming shortened V by 4 bases and J by 0 bases, and 11 bases separated the two germline ends. The CDR3 has 15 amino acids. The CDR3 loop is CASSPDRNSGNTIYF. Written as DNA, the CDR3 is TGTGCCAGCAGCCCCGACAGGAACTCTGGAAACACCATATATTTT.

This clonotype appeared a single time. V is TRBV7-9 and J is TRBJ1-4; D gene uncertain. Per the germline V gene, CDR1 is SEHNR and CDR2 is FQNEAQ (reference sequence). The CDR3 has 14 amino acids. Between the trimmed V and J ends, which lost 2 bases and 6 bases, there was a span of 10 bases. The CDR3 bases are TGTGCCAGCAGCTTACACGGAGGAGATGAAAAACTGTTTTTT. Protein product: CASSLHGGDEKLFF.

This clonotype was detected a few times. The J gene is TRBJ2-7, the V gene TRBV28; 11 positions agree with TRBD1. V was pared by 10 bases and J by 2 bases, with 10 bases of the junction left unmatched. CDR1 is MDHEN and CDR2 is SYDVKM in the germline V gene. The length of the CDR3 is 15 residues. CDR3 bases: TGTGCCACCTCAAGGCCGGGACAGGGGGCCTACGAGCAGTACTTC. This sequence encodes CATSRPGQGAYEQYF.

The rearrangement links TRBV9 to TRBJ2-7; D might be TRBD1 (6 bases). With 3 bases removed from V and 6 bases from J, the gap between germline ends came to 13 bases. This CDR3 has 13 residues. Germline CDR1 SGDLS, CDR2 YYNGEE. CDR3: CASSDPTGIEQYF. Written as DNA, the CDR3 is TGTGCCAGCAGCGACCCGACAGGCATCGAGCAGTACTTC.

This clonotype was counted a few times. The gene calls are TRBV6-5 and TRBJ2-7; D is ambiguous. This CDR3 comprises 15 residues. The ends were cut back, 2 bases at V and 2 bases at J, with 13 bases in the middle. CDR1 is MNHEY, CDR2 SVGAGI, per germline. The CDR3 protein is CASSYGEGSTYEQYF. The CDR3 nucleotides read TGTGCCAGCAGTTACGGAGAAGGCAGCACCTACGAGCAGTACTTC.

This clonotype was seen ten or more times. This chain uses TRBV6-5 with TRBJ2-3; 9 bases align to TRBD2. In germline, CDR1 is MNHEY, CDR2 SVGAGI. J lost 0 bases, V lost 2 bases, and 0 bases had no gene match. This CDR3 contains 15 residues. CDR3 DNA: TGTGCCAGCAGTTACCTAGCGGGGAGCACAGATACGCAGTATTTT. This sequence encodes CASSYLAGSTDTQYF.

The sample holds a few counts of this clonotype. The genes are TRBV6-6 and TRBJ1-6; D is perhaps TRBD1 (5 bases). V was cut by 7 bases and J by 6 bases, with 10 bases left in between. The CDR3 extends over 13 amino acids. Germline V gives CDR1 MNHNY, CDR2 SVGAGI (reference sequence). CDR3 coding DNA: TGTGCCAGCACCTACGGGGGTAATTCACCCCTCCACTTT. Protein sequence: CASTYGGNSPLHF.

This clonotype showed up just a few times. The chain combines TRBV11-2 with TRBJ2-1, with 8 nucleotides matching TRBD2. CDR1 and CDR2 (germline): SGHAT, FQNNGV. The ends lost 5 bases at V and 2 bases at J; junction bases unmatched: 11. The CDR3 sequence is 17 residues long. This CDR3 reads CASSQGSGSYAYNEQFF. The CDR3 nucleotides read TGTGCCAGCAGCCAGGGCAGCGGGAGTTATGCCTACAATGAGCAGTTCTTC.

This chain links TRBV7-2 with TRBJ1-1, with D hard to call. The CDR3 length is 15 residues. V lost 5 bases and J 5 bases, leaving 18 bases between the germline ends. Germline CDR1 is SGHTA and CDR2 is FQGNSA. In DNA form, the CDR3 reads TGTGCCAGCAGCCCCATGGGCAGACTCCCGACTGAAGCTTTCTTT. Amino acids: CASSPMGRLPTEAFF. Combining the CDR3 with reference TRBV7-2 and TRBJ1-1 gives the whole variable domain GAGVSQSPSNKVTEKGKDVELRCDPISGHTALYWYRQSLGQGLEFLIYFQGNSAPDKSGLPSDRFSAERTGGSVSTLTIQRTQQEDSAVYLCASSPMGRLPTEAFFGQGTRLTVV.

This clonotype has at least ten counts. The V call is TRBV29-1, the J call TRBJ2-3, with 12 nucleotides matching TRBD2. The V and J ends lost 6 bases and 3 bases, in that order; junction bases with no gene match: 4. Germline V gene sequence: CDR1 SQVTM, CDR2 ANQGSEA. This CDR3 has 14 amino acids. The CDR3 loop is CSVSTSGSTDTQYF. CDR3 bases: TGCAGCGTGTCGACTAGCGGGAGTACAGATACGCAGTATTTT.

At least ten counts were recorded for this clonotype. J is TRBJ2-2 and V is TRBV6-2 or TRBV6-3; TRBD1 agrees at 7 bases. The CDR3 covers 13 residues. V was pared by 6 bases and J by 5 bases, with 3 bases of the junction left unmatched. From germline, CDR1 is MNHEY and CDR2 SVGEGT. The CDR3 region has the DNA TGTGCCAGCAGAGACAGGGTAACCGGGGAGCTGTTTTTT. Protein sequence: CASRDRVTGELFF.

Concerning this clonotype: Sequence at one end of the junction differs from germline and may be a read error. The CDR3 is CASSTNEGIRSYKEQFF. In nucleotides, the CDR3 is TGTGCCAGCAGCACGAACGAAGGGATCCGCTCCTACAAAGAGCAGTTCTTC. The chain recombines TRBV14 with TRBJ2-1; no clear D gene. The germline gives CDR1 SGHDN, CDR2 FVKESK. The CDR3 contains 17 residues.

The CDR3 DNA is TGTGCCAGCAGCTTAGCGTATCCAGGGGGTGGTGCAGATACGCAGTATTTT. Its protein is CASSLAYPGGGADTQYF. The chain combines TRBV7-6 with TRBJ2-3; 7 bases map to TRBD1. The CDR3 consists of 17 residues. V shed 0 bases and J 4 bases; nucleotides not matched to a gene: 10. Per the germline V gene, CDR1 is SGHVS and CDR2 is FNYEAQ. The full variable domain, rest sourced from reference TRBV7-6 and TRBJ2-3, is GAGVSQSPRYKVTKRGQDVALRCDPISGHVSLYWYRQALGQGPEFLTYFNYEAQQDKSGLPNDRFSAERPEGSISTLTIQRTEQRDSAMYRCASSLAYPGGGADTQYFGPGTRLTVL.

This clonotype showed up just a few times. This chain connects TRBV18 to TRBJ1-2, with TRBD1 matching over 10 bases. This CDR3 is built from 16 residues. J gave up 4 bases and V 6 bases, and 11 bases lay outside the gene matches. Germline V gene sequence: CDR1 KGHSH, CDR2 LQKENI. The CDR3 is CASSRVGQGIPYGYTF. The CDR3 DNA reads TGTGCCAGCTCCCGCGTGGGACAGGGGATACCCTATGGCTACACCTTC. Full variable domain (outside the CDR3, taken from reference TRBV18 and TRBJ1-2): NAGVMQNPRHLVRRRGQEARLRCSPMKGHSHVYWYRQLPEEGLKFMVYLQKENIIDESGMPKERFSAEFPKEGPSILRIQQVVRGDSAAYFCASSRVGQGIPYGYTFGSGTRLTVV.

The CDR3 protein is CATSRAVADQPQHF. The CDR3 DNA follows: TGTGCCACCTCTCGGGCGGTTGCAGACCAGCCCCAGCATTTT. The V gene is TRBV7-9, the J gene TRBJ1-5; no clear D. Germline assignment: CDR1 SEHNR and CDR2 FQNEAQ (reference sequence). Trimming took 10 bases from V and 7 from J, leaving 20 bases between them. The CDR3 has 14 residues.

This clonotype appeared many times. The chain carries TRBV5-1 and TRBJ2-3; no clear D gene. The CDR3 contains 14 residues. CDR1 is SGHRS, CDR2 YFSETQ, per germline. The V gene lost 0 bases and the J gene lost 2 bases, with 7 bases spanning the gap. The chain's CDR3 is CASSLGRATDTQYF. For the CDR3, the DNA is TGCGCCAGCAGCTTGGGACGGGCCACAGATACGCAGTATTTT.

The chain has TRBV7-2 and TRBJ2-4; D is perhaps TRBD1 (6 bases). Germline V gene data show CDR1 as SGHTA and CDR2 as FQGNSA. Trimming shortened V by 4 bases and J by 7 bases, and 14 bases separated the two germline ends. The CDR3 extends over 14 amino acids. CDR3 region: CASSSQSRGNIQYF. CDR3 nucleotide sequence: TGTGCCAGCAGCTCCCAGAGTAGGGGGAACATTCAGTACTTC.

This clonotype was counted between two and nine times. The rearrangement joins TRBV7-2 to TRBJ2-3; TRBD2 agrees at 15 bases. CDR1 and CDR2 (germline): SGHTA, FQGNSA. The CDR3 is made up of 17 amino acids. With 6 bases clipped from V and 2 bases from J, the junction kept 6 bases outside the gene matches. CDR3 sequence: CASRRTSGGAVTDTQYF. The CDR3 DNA is TGTGCCAGCAGACGGACTAGCGGGGGGGCCGTCACAGATACGCAGTATTTT. The full variable domain, with the rest looked up from reference TRBV7-2 and TRBJ2-3, is GAGVSQSPSNKVTEKGKDVELRCDPISGHTALYWYRQSLGQGLEFLIYFQGNSAPDKSGLPSDRFSAERTGGSVSTLTIQRTQQEDSAVYLCASRRTSGGAVTDTQYFGPGTRLTVL.

This clonotype occurred many times. V is TRBV2 and J is TRBJ2-7, with 8 positions matching TRBD1. The V segment lost 5 bases and the J segment 1 base; nucleotides outside the gene matches: 7. Germline V gives CDR1 SNHLY, CDR2 FYNNEI. The CDR3 runs 15 residues. The CDR3 DNA reads as TGTGCCAGCAGTTCAGAGACAGGGGTTTCCTACGAGCAGTACTTC. Protein sequence: CASSSETGVSYEQYF.

This clonotype was observed a handful of times. In DNA, the CDR3 is TGTGCCACCAGCTCCGGGACTAGGCACACCGGGGAGCTGTTTTTT. Amino acids: CATSSGTRHTGELFF. The chain employs TRBV15 and TRBJ2-2, with 8 positions matching TRBD2. This CDR3 region has 15 residues. Germline CDR1 reads LNHNV; CDR2 reads YYDKDF (reference sequence). The J segment lost 3 bases and the V segment lost 5 bases, leaving 5 bases of the junction unmatched.

This clonotype turned up a few times. This chain connects TRBV20-1 to TRBJ1-1; D is ambiguous. CDR3 size: 13 residues. Trimming took off 4 bases at V and 1 base at J, with 10 bases between the two ends. Germline V CDR1 and CDR2: DFQATT, SNEGSKA (reference sequence). CDR3 sequence (DNA): TGCAGTGCTACCGGGCCAAAGAACACTGAAGCTTTCTTT. It translates to CSATGPKNTEAFF.

This clonotype appeared a few times. This chain joins TRBV10-3 and TRBJ2-1, with D possibly matching TRBD2 (5 bases). Trimming removed 0 bases from V and 0 bases from J, with 9 bases in between. From germline, CDR1 is ENHRY and CDR2 SYGVKD. This CDR3 has 16 amino acids. The CDR3 spells CAISESGASSYNEQFF. For the CDR3, the DNA is TGTGCCATCAGTGAGTCGGGAGCTAGCTCCTACAATGAGCAGTTCTTC.